Listed below are T cell receptor beta chains from one sample, sequenced in a study of OX40 agonist ivuxolimab in advanced cancers. Only in-frame clones appear in the TCRdb table, and some are missing; sequencing was by immunoSEQ multiplex PCR. This sample has fewer than 90,000 clones; about 89% occur once, and the top ten carry 0.76%. This sample comprised CD4+ or CD8+ T cells sorted from blood, obtained in a trial of the OX40 agonist ivuxolimab. Receptors originate from an adult with an advanced solid tumor such as melanoma, head and neck, liver or kidney cancer. The CDR3 runs from the conserved cysteine through the conserved F or W. Each record gives: clone size, D gene, V gene, J gene, CDR3 protein, CDR3 DNA. D genes are given only for firm matches. Rows give clone size only sometimes, using once, few, many, or a class for an expanded clone.

few	TRBD1	TRBV13	TRBJ1-6	CASSFAGTGNSPLHF	TGTGCCAGCAGCTTTGCTGGGACAGGCAATTCACCCCTCCACTTT
.	TRBD1	TRBV25-1	TRBJ1-2	CASTLSAQGGGYTF	TGTGCCAGCACCCTCTCGGCCCAGGGGGGTGGCTACACCTTC
.	.	TRBV4-3	TRBJ1-6	CASSQEAGIGSYNSPLHF	TGCGCCAGCAGCCAAGAGGCAGGGATAGGCTCCTATAATTCACCCCTCCACTTT
.	.	TRBV6-6	TRBJ1-4	CASSYSGNEKLFF	TGTGCCAGCAGTTACTCGGGTAATGAAAAACTGTTTTTT
.	.	TRBV11-3	TRBJ1-1	CASSLDGQGGTEAFF	TGTGCCAGCAGCTTAGATGGCCAAGGGGGCACTGAAGCTTTCTTT
.	TRBD1	TRBV5-8	TRBJ2-1	CASSFRDRAREQFF	TGTGCCAGCAGCTTCCGGGACAGGGCACGGGAGCAGTTCTTC
.	.	TRBV5-4	TRBJ2-2	CASSPDSSLTNTGELFF	TGTGCCAGCAGCCCCGACTCCAGCCTAACGAACACCGGGGAGCTGTTTTTT
.	TRBD2	TRBV5-1	TRBJ2-3	CASSLGGGSPSTDTQYF	TGCGCCAGCAGCTTGGGGGGAGGGTCCCCCAGCACAGATACGCAGTATTTT
.	TRBD1	TRBV28	TRBJ2-7	CASSSAGTGVNEQYF	TGTGCCAGCAGTTCGGCCGGGACAGGGGTTAACGAGCAGTACTTC
.	TRBD2	TRBV30	TRBJ2-7	CAAGRRESKYEQYF	TGTGCCGCCGGGAGGCGGGAGTCTAAGTACGAGCAGTACTTC
.	.	TRBV2	TRBJ2-1	CASSEGRGGSYNEQFF	TGTGCCAGCAGTGAGGGCAGGGGGGGCTCCTACAATGAGCAGTTCTTC
.	TRBD2	TRBV6-1	TRBJ2-7	CASSERGLAGDPYEQYF	TGTGCCAGCAGTGAACGGGGACTAGCGGGAGACCCCTACGAGCAGTACTTC
few	.	TRBV19	TRBJ1-5	CASSVGGGAGGQPQHF	TGTGCCAGTAGTGTTGGCGGGGGGGCCGGAGGTCAGCCCCAGCATTTT
few	.	TRBV6-1	TRBJ1-5	CASMLLNQPQHF	TGTGCCAGCATGTTACTCAATCAGCCCCAGCATTTT
.	.	TRBV5-4	TRBJ1-2	CASSQDSNYGYTF	TGTGCCAGCAGCCAGGACAGCAACTATGGCTACACCTTC
.	.	TRBV5-4	TRBJ2-1	CASSTLYDNEQFF	TGTGCCAGCAGCACCCTATACGACAATGAGCAGTTCTTC
.	.	TRBV7-6	TRBJ2-3	CASSLEWADTQYF	TGTGCCAGCAGCTTAGAATGGGCAGATACGCAGTATTTT
.	TRBD1	TRBV14	TRBJ2-4	CASSTGVKNIQYF	TGTGCCAGCAGCACAGGGGTCAAAAACATTCAGTACTTC
.	.	TRBV2	TRBJ1-2	CASSLPDRIYGYTF	TGTGCCAGCAGTTTACCGGACAGAATCTATGGCTACACCTTC
.	.	TRBV6-8	TRBJ2-1	CASSYGSCEQFF	TGTGCCAGCAGTTACGGGAGTTGTGAGCAGTTCTTC
once	TRBD1	TRBV14	TRBJ2-7	CASSHSLGQGVTPPYEQYF	TGTGCCAGCAGCCACTCCCTCGGACAGGGGGTTACACCTCCCTACGAGCAGTACTTC
.	TRBD2	TRBV6-1	TRBJ2-3	CASSFSGGADTQYF	TGTGCCAGCAGTTTTAGCGGGGGGGCAGATACGCAGTATTTT
.	.	TRBV2	TRBJ1-2	CASSSLRYGYTF	TGTGCCAGCAGTTCCCTTCGGTATGGCTACACCTTC
.	TRBD2	TRBV6-1	TRBJ2-7	CASSMTSGTYEQYF	TGTGCCAGCAGCATGACTAGCGGGACCTACGAGCAGTACTTC
.	TRBD2	TRBV28	TRBJ2-2	CASISGRPNTGELFF	TGTGCCAGCATCAGCGGGAGGCCGAACACCGGGGAGCTGTTTTTT
.	.	TRBV15	TRBJ2-2	CATSMEAGELFF	TGTGCCACCAGCATGGAGGCCGGGGAGCTGTTTTTT
once	TRBD1	TRBV4-2	TRBJ2-4	CASSQEGPGQGKAKNIQYF	TGTGCCAGCAGCCAAGAGGGACCGGGACAGGGAAAGGCCAAAAACATTCAGTACTTC
.	TRBD1	TRBV7-2	TRBJ2-5	CASSPNRGRETQYF	TGTGCCAGCAGCCCAAACAGGGGGCGGGAGACCCAGTACTTC
once	TRBD2	TRBV5-4	TRBJ2-1	CASSSTSGTLPGEQFF	TGTGCCAGCAGCTCTACTAGCGGGACCTTACCGGGTGAGCAGTTCTTC
.	.	TRBV15	TRBJ2-7	CATKIKCNEQYF	TGTGCCACGAAGATTAAGTGCAACGAGCAGTACTTC
.	TRBD1	TRBV19	TRBJ2-1	CASSTDRGGNEQFF	TGTGCCAGTAGTACGGACAGGGGAGGCAATGAGCAGTTCTTC
.	.	TRBV28	TRBJ1-5	CASSLLNQPQHF	TGTGCCAGCAGTTTACTCAATCAGCCCCAGCATTTT
.	.	TRBV5-1	TRBJ2-2	CASKGTTNTGELFF	TGCGCCAGCAAGGGGACAACGAACACCGGGGAGCTGTTTTTT
.	TRBD1	TRBV27	TRBJ1-6	CASSSSGTGISPLHF	TGTGCCAGCAGTTCCTCCGGGACAGGGATTTCACCCCTCCACTTT
.	TRBD2	TRBV7-9	TRBJ2-7	CASSPRVAGLYEQYF	TGTGCCAGCAGCCCCAGGGTAGCGGGGCTTTACGAGCAGTACTTC